The 29 T cell receptor beta chains below were found in one sample sequenced in a study of long-term antiretroviral therapy in people with HIV. The immunoSEQ assay was v3.0, run at survey level. The assay was immunoSEQ multiplex PCR, and TCRdb's table has in-frame clones only and misses some. The data contain 15,000 to 20,000 clones, over 65% of them seen just once; the ten biggest clones take up around 15%. The specimen comprised unsorted PBMCs, sampled 0.5 years before starting antiretroviral therapy. The receptors here all came from a woman aged 45-60 years with HIV.

This chain joins TRBV27 and TRBJ2-1; 8 bases fit TRBD1. Trimming took 9 bases from V and 5 from J; bases not matched to a gene: 12. The CDR3 spans 15 residues. Germline CDR1 reads MNHEY; CDR2 reads SMNVEV (reference sequence). In DNA form, the CDR3 reads TGTGCCAGTCGCCCACAGGGGGGTAGGCACAATGAGCAGTTCTTC. Translating it yields CASRPQGGRHNEQFF.

This clone was observed a single time. The chain links TRBV5-1 to TRBJ1-3; D is uncertain. The CDR3 totals 15 residues. Germline values: CDR1 SGHRS, CDR2 YFSETQ. Between the trimmed V and J ends, which lost 4 bases and 0 bases, there was a span of 11 bases. The CDR3 is CASSPGPLSGNTIYF. The CDR3 bases are TGCGCCAGCAGCCCCGGGCCTCTCTCTGGAAACACCATATATTTT.

The chain joins TRBV6-6 to TRBJ2-1; 9 bases fit TRBD2. Germline lookup yields CDR1 MNHNY and CDR2 SVGAGI (reference sequence). Trimming removed 1 base from V and 7 bases from J; junction bases left unmatched: 5. The CDR3 is 15 residues long. The CDR3 DNA follows: TGTGCCAGCAGTTACTTAGCGGGGGCAAGAAATGAGCAGTTCTTC. This translates into CASSYLAGARNEQFF.

This chain joins TRBV14 and TRBJ1-1; unclear D gene. The germline V and J ends were trimmed by 2 bases and 0 bases, with 13 bases remaining between them. Germline lookup yields CDR1 SGHDN and CDR2 FVKESK. The CDR3 is 16 residues long. The CDR3 here is CASSQIIGGLNTEAFF. CDR3 nucleotides: TGTGCCAGCAGCCAAATAATTGGAGGGTTGAACACTGAAGCTTTCTTT.

The rearrangement joins TRBV11-2 to TRBJ2-1; 7 bases line up with TRBD1. From germline, CDR1 is SGHAT and CDR2 FQNNGV. The V and J ends lost 0 bases and 6 bases, in that order; junction bases with no gene match: 2. The CDR3 is made up of 14 amino acids. DNA for the CDR3: TGTGCCAGCAGCTTAGAGGGGACAGTCAATGAGCAGTTCTTC. It codes for CASSLEGTVNEQFF. The full variable domain, in which reference TRBV11-2 and TRBJ2-1 provide the parts outside the CDR3, is EAGVAQSPRYKIIEKRQSVAFWCNPISGHATLYWYQQILGQGPKLLIQFQNNGVVDDSQLPKDRFSAERLKGVDSTLKIQPAKLEDSAVYLCASSLEGTVNEQFFGPGTRLTVL.

The CDR3 reads CASSTLQPASTDTQYF. The DNA of the CDR3 is TGTGCCAGTAGTACCCTACAGCCCGCTAGCACAGATACGCAGTATTTT. V usage is TRBV19 and J usage is TRBJ2-3; D gene ambiguous. The CDR3 totals 16 residues. Trimming cost V 4 bases and J 0 bases, with 14 bases left between them. Germline CDR1 reads LNHDA; CDR2 reads SQIVND (reference sequence).

The chain uses TRBV4-1 and TRBJ1-1; maybe TRBD1 (6 bases). V lost 3 bases and J 3 bases, leaving 17 bases between the germline ends. The CDR3 extends over 16 amino acids. CDR1 is MGHRA and CDR2 is YSYEKL in the germline V gene. CDR3 residues: CASSQGGGVGHTEAFF. CDR3 DNA: TGCGCCAGCAGCCAGGGGGGGGGCGTCGGACACACTGAAGCTTTCTTT.

The J gene is TRBJ2-3, the V gene TRBV15; D unclear. V was clipped by 1 base and J by 0 bases, with 2 bases between them. The V gene's germline CDR1 is LNHNV and CDR2 YYDKDF (reference sequence). This CDR3 spans 13 amino acids. CDR3 protein: CATSRASTDTQYF. CDR3 coding DNA: TGTGCCACCAGCAGAGCCAGCACAGATACGCAGTATTTT.

V usage is TRBV14 and J usage is TRBJ1-5; D not certain. The length of the CDR3 is 12 residues. The V end lost 3 bases, the J end lost 5 bases, and 5 bases lay between the germline ends. Germline V gene lookup returns CDR1 SGHDN and CDR2 FVKESK. The CDR3 region is CASSQGYQPQHF. The CDR3 nucleotides read TGTGCCAGCAGCCAGGGGTATCAGCCCCAGCATTTT.

The genes are TRBV9 and TRBJ1-6; D is unclear. Trimming left V 4 bases short and J 9 bases short, with 11 bases between. The CDR3 covers 13 residues. Germline CDR1 and CDR2: SGDLS and YYNGEE. The chain's CDR3 is CASSPELGSPLHF. CDR3 in DNA: TGTGCCAGCAGCCCGGAGTTAGGTTCACCCCTCCACTTT.

To note about this clone: One end of the junction does not line up with germline, which may come from a read error. The V and J genes are TRBV5-8 and TRBJ2-1, with unresolved D. Germline CDR1 reads SGHTS; CDR2 reads YDEGEE. This CDR3 contains 10 residues. CDR3 sequence (DNA): TGTGCCAGCAGCTACTATGAGCAGTTCTTC. It specifies CASSYYEQFF.

The chain couples TRBV5-6 to TRBJ1-3, with D unclear. CDR1 is SGHDT and CDR2 is YYEEEE in the germline V gene. Trimming cost V 6 bases and J 0 bases, with 13 bases left between them. CDR3 length equals 15 residues. The CDR3 here is CASTEALSSGNTIYF. In DNA, the CDR3 is TGTGCCAGCACAGAGGCCCTGAGCTCTGGAAACACCATATATTTT.

The rearrangement joins TRBV7-9 to TRBJ2-5, with 8 positions matching TRBD2. V lost 3 bases and J lost 2; bases outside the gene matches: 5. CDR1 and CDR2 from the germline V gene are SEHNR and FQNEAQ (reference sequence). The CDR3 totals 15 residues. This CDR3 reads CASSLSGGAQETQYF. The CDR3 DNA sequence: TGTGCCAGCAGCTTGAGCGGGGGTGCACAAGAGACCCAGTACTTC.

The rearrangement joins TRBV4-1 to TRBJ2-3; D may match TRBD1 or TRBD2 (5 bases each). With 5 bases removed from V and 4 bases from J, the gap between germline ends came to 10 bases. Per the germline V gene, CDR1 is MGHRA and CDR2 is YSYEKL. CDR3 length: 13 amino acids. DNA of the CDR3: TGCGCCAGCAGCGACGAGGGACCAGATACGCAGTATTTT. Protein sequence: CASSDEGPDTQYF.

V usage is TRBV11-2 and J usage is TRBJ2-1; no clear D gene. V lost 1 base, J lost 10 bases, and 8 bases lay in between. The CDR3 consists of 12 residues. Per the germline V gene, CDR1 is SGHAT and CDR2 is FQNNGV. CDR3 amino acids: CASSLVKQEQFF. The CDR3 nucleotides read TGTGCCAGCAGCTTAGTCAAGCAAGAGCAGTTCTTC.

In its sample, this clone was seen a few times. This sequence joins TRBV7-7 and TRBJ2-1; 14 bases are a match to TRBD2. The V and J ends lost 5 bases and 9 bases, in that order; junction bases with no gene match: 6. Per germline, CDR1 SSHAT and CDR2 FNYEAQ (reference sequence). The CDR3 is 15 amino acids. The DNA for the CDR3 is TGTGCCAGCAGCCCGACTAGCGGGGGGGCTGGTGAGCAGTTCTTC. Its translation: CASSPTSGGAGEQFF. Looking up the rest from reference TRBV7-7 and TRBJ2-1 gives the full variable domain: GAGVSQSPRYKVTKRGQDVTLRCDPISSHATLYWYQQALGQGPEFLTYFNYEAQPDKSGLPSDRFSAERPEGSISTLTIQRTEQRDSAMYRCASSPTSGGAGEQFFGPGTRLTVL.

The chain employs TRBV30 and TRBJ1-2; D ambiguous. The CDR3 spans 14 residues. Trimming took 5 bases from V and 3 from J, leaving 16 bases between them. The germline gives CDR1 GTSNPN, CDR2 SVGIG (reference sequence). The DNA of the CDR3 is TGTGCCTGGGACCCGGCCAGGCTGGACTATGGCTACACCTTC. This translates into CAWDPARLDYGYTF.

The chain combines TRBV29-1 with TRBJ2-3; TRBD1 matches 8 bases. Unmatched junction bases numbered 5, after V lost 4 bases and J lost 2 bases. CDR3 length equals 14 residues. The germline CDR1 and CDR2 sequences are SQVTM and ANQGSEA. The CDR3 DNA follows: TGCAGCGTTGGCCCGCAGGGGGCCACAGATACGCAGTATTTT. It specifies CSVGPQGATDTQYF.

V is TRBV29-1 and J is TRBJ1-2; 7 positions agree with TRBD1. Per the germline V gene, CDR1 is SQVTM and CDR2 is ANQGSEA. Trimming at V came to 3 bases and at J to 8 bases, leaving 15 bases not matched to a gene. This CDR3 contains 15 residues. In DNA, the CDR3 is TGCAGCGTTGACCTATCAAGGGAGGGGGCGGGAGGCTACACCTTC. Protein product: CSVDLSREGAGGYTF.

This sequence joins TRBV27 and TRBJ1-2, with TRBD1 matching 7 bases. The V gene end was trimmed by 3 bases and the J gene end by 5 bases; junction bases not matched to a gene: 9. Germline values: CDR1 MNHEY, CDR2 SMNVEV (reference sequence). CDR3 length: 15 residues. The DNA for the CDR3 is TGTGCCAGCAGTTTGGATGGAGGGGGCGGGTATGGCTACACCTTC. Amino acids: CASSLDGGGGYGYTF.

J is TRBJ1-4 and V is TRBV18, with 7 bases matching TRBD1. V gave up 3 bases and J gave up 2 bases; unmatched junction bases: 0. This CDR3 has 14 amino acids. Germline loops: CDR1 KGHSH, CDR2 LQKENI. Here the CDR3 reads CASSPGQTNEKLFF. The CDR3 DNA follows: TGTGCCAGCTCACCGGGACAGACTAATGAAAAACTGTTTTTT.

The rearrangement links TRBV5-6 to TRBJ1-2, with D unclear. V was shortened by 6 bases and J by 5 bases, with 17 bases between the two germline ends. The CDR3 covers 14 residues. CDR1 and CDR2 (germline): SGHDT, YYEEEE. CDR3 nucleotides: TGTGCCAGCACCTATTCCCAGCCCGGTTATGGCTACACCTTC. The encoded protein is CASTYSQPGYGYTF.

The chain combines TRBV6-5 with TRBJ1-4; D might be TRBD1 (6 bases). Trimming took 0 bases from V and 8 from J, leaving 13 bases between them. Germline V CDR1 and CDR2: MNHEY, SVGAGI. CDR3 length equals 15 residues. As DNA, the CDR3 is TGTGCCAGCAGTTACTCGAACAGGGTGTCGGAAAAACTGTTTTTT. Protein sequence: CASSYSNRVSEKLFF.

The CDR3 DNA follows: TGTGCCAGCAGCTTGGGCGGACAGGATCAAAAACTGTTTTTT. Protein sequence: CASSLGGQDQKLFF. The V and J genes are TRBV11-3 and TRBJ1-4; 7 bases are a match to TRBD1. Losses at the gene ends were 3 bases for V and 9 bases for J; bases not matched to a gene: 7. The germline gives CDR1 SGHNT, CDR2 YENEEA. The CDR3 covers 14 residues.

The chain links TRBV5-4 to TRBJ2-7, with D possibly TRBD1 on 6 matching bases. Germline assignment: CDR1 SGHNT and CDR2 YYREEE (reference sequence). The CDR3 loop spans 16 amino acids. V was cut by 0 bases and J by 5 bases, with 18 bases left in between. The CDR3 spells CASSLEPLTGIHEQYF. The CDR3 DNA is TGTGCCAGCAGCTTGGAGCCTCTCACAGGGATCCACGAGCAGTACTTC.

The CDR3 coding sequence is TGTGCCAGTACCCCGGACAGGGAAGGCGAGCTGTTTTTT. It translates to CASTPDREGELFF. The rearrangement uses TRBV19 and TRBJ2-2; 8 bases are a match to TRBD1. J was trimmed by 11 bases and V by 7 bases; bases with no gene match: 9. This CDR3 is 13 amino acids long. Germline V gene lookup returns CDR1 LNHDA and CDR2 SQIVND (reference sequence).

This sequence joins TRBV30 and TRBJ2-7, with 11 bases lining up with TRBD1. J lost 4 bases, V lost 4 bases, and 15 bases had no gene match. CDR1 is GTSNPN and CDR2 is SVGIG in the germline V gene (reference sequence). CDR3 length: 17 amino acids. CDR3 bases: TGTGCCTGGAAGGAACGCTTAGGGACAGGGGGAACTTACGAGCAGTACTTC. This encodes CAWKERLGTGGTYEQYF.

This chain uses TRBV2 with TRBJ2-3, with TRBD1 identical over 7 bases. This CDR3 has 15 amino acids. The germline CDR1 and CDR2 sequences are SNHLY and FYNNEI. The J segment lost 5 bases and the V segment lost 1 base, leaving 6 bases of the junction unmatched. The CDR3, as DNA: TGTGCCAGCAGTGAAGTGGGTCAGGGGGTAGATACGCAGTATTTT. Its translation is CASSEVGQGVDTQYF. The full variable domain, with the rest looked up from reference TRBV2 and TRBJ2-3, is EPEVTQTPSHQVTQMGQEVILRCVPISNHLYFYWYRQILGQKVEFLVSFYNNEISEKSEIFDDQFSVERPDGSNFTLKIRSTKLEDSAMYFCASSEVGQGVDTQYFGPGTRLTVL.

This clone was seen only once. The CDR3 DNA follows: TGTGCCAGCAGCCCAAACCTATACCAGGGACTAGGGAAAAAGACCCAGTACTTC. It is translated as CASSPNLYQGLGKKTQYF. The chain employs TRBV27 and TRBJ2-5; 8 bases line up with TRBD2. The germline V gene encodes CDR1 MNHEY and CDR2 SMNVEV (reference sequence). The length of the CDR3 is 18 residues. The V gene end was trimmed by 6 bases and the J gene end by 6 bases; junction bases not matched to a gene: 21.